The clone carrying this T cell receptor beta chain has a single count. V shed 2 bases and J shed 4 bases, with 12 bases lying between them. The germline CDR1 and CDR2 sequences are SEHNR and FQNEAQ (reference sequence). The CDR3 contains 15 residues. Original processing methods: Junction-only sequences without quality scores were provided by ImmunoSEQ, so filtering was different. Assay: immunoSEQ multiplex PCR; the TCRdb copy retains only in-frame clones and omits some. V and J calls and clone size are copied from that table; D and trimming were computed from the DNA. The sample has about 750,000 clones, about 92% seen once. This entry is derived from a study of shared clonotypes between healthy human individuals. At the level of the study: CD4 naive cells filled three plates per donor, CD4 memory three, CD8 naive two and CD8 memory one.

Naive CD8 populations comprised CD45RO-negative cells positively selected for CCR7, excluding terminally differentiated effector memory CD45RA+ cells. The sample comprised naive CD8+ T cells sorted from blood. This chain joins TRBV7-9 and TRBJ1-3; TRBD1 is a possible D gene (6 bases). This receptor was obtained from a young man in good health. CDR3 coding DNA: TGTGCCAGCAGCTTAAGTATGGGGGGCGGAAACACCATATATTTT. It translates to CASSLSMGGGNTIYF.